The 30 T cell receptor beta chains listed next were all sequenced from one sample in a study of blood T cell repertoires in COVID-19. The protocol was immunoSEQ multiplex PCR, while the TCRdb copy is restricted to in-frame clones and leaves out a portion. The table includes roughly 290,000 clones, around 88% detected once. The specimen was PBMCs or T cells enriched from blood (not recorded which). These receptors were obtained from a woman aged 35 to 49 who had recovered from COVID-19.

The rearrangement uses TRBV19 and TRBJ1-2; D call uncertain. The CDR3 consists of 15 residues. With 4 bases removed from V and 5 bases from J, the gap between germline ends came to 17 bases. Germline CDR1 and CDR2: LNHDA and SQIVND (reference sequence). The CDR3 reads CASSKTAADEYGYTF. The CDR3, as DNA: TGTGCCAGTAGTAAGACGGCAGCGGATGAGTATGGCTACACCTTC.

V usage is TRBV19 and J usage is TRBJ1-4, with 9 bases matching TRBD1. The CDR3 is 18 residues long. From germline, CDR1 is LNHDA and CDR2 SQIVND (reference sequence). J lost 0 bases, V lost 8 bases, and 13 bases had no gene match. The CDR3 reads CASGGRTGVLATNEKLFF. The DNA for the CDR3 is TGTGCCAGTGGGGGTCGGACAGGGGTTCTTGCAACTAATGAAAAACTGTTTTTT. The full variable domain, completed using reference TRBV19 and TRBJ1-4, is DGGITQSPKYLFRKEGQNVTLSCEQNLNHDAMYWYRQDPGQGLRLIYYSQIVNDFQKGDIAEGYSVSREKKESFPLTVTSAQKNPTAFYLCASGGRTGVLATNEKLFFGSGTQLSVL.

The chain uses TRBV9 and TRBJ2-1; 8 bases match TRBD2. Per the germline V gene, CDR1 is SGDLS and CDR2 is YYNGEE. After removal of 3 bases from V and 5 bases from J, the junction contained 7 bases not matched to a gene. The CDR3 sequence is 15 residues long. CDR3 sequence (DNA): TGTGCCAGCAGCGGGCCGACTAGCGCCAACAATGAGCAGTTCTTC. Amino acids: CASSGPTSANNEQFF.

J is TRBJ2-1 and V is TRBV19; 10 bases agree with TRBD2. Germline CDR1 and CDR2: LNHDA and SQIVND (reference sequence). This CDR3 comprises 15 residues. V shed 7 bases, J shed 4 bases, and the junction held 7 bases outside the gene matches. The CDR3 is CASMVGTSVYNEQFF. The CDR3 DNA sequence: TGTGCCAGTATGGTTGGGACTAGCGTGTACAATGAGCAGTTCTTC.

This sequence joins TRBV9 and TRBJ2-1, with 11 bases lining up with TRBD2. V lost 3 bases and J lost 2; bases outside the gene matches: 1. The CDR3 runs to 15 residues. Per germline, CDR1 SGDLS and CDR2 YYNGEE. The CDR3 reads CASSALAGAYNEQFF. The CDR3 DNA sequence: TGTGCCAGCAGCGCACTAGCGGGAGCCTACAATGAGCAGTTCTTC.

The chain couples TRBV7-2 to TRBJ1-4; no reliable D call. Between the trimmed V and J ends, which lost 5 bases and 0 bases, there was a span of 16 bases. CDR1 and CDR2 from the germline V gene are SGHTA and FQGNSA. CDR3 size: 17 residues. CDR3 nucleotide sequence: TGTGCCAGCAGCCGTACATTCGGGTTGGCAACTAATGAAAAACTGTTTTTT. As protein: CASSRTFGLATNEKLFF.

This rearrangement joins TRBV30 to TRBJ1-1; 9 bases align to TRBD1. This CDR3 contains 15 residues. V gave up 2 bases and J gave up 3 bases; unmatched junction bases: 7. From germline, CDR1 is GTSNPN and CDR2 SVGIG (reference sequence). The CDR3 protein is CAWSSNRDRDTEAFF. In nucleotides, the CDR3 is TGTGCCTGGAGTTCAAACCGGGACAGGGACACTGAAGCTTTCTTT.

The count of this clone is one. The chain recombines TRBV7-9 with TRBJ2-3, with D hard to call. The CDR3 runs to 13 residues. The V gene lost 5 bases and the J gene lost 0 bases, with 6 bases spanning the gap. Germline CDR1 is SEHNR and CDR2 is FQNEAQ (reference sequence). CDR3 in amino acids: CASSPTSTDTQYF. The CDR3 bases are TGTGCCAGCAGCCCTACCAGCACAGATACGCAGTATTTT.

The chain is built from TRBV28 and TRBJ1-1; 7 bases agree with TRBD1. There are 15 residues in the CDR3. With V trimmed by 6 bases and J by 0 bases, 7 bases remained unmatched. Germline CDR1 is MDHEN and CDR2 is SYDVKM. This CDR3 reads CASSGQANMNTEAFF. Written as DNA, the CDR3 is TGTGCCAGCAGCGGACAGGCGAACATGAACACTGAAGCTTTCTTT. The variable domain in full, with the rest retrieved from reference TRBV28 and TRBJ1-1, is DVKVTQSSRYLVKRTGEKVFLECVQDMDHENMFWYRQDPGLGLRLIYFSYDVKMKEKGDIPEGYSVSREKKERFSLILESASTNQTSMYLCASSGQANMNTEAFFGQGTRLTVV.

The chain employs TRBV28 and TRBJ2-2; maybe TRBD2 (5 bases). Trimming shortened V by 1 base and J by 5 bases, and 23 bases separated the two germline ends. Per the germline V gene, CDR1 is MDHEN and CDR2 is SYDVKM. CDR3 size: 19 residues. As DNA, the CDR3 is TGTGCCAGCAGTTTATTGGGAGTTCTCCCGCAAACCTTAACCGGGGAGCTGTTTTTT. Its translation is CASSLLGVLPQTLTGELFF.

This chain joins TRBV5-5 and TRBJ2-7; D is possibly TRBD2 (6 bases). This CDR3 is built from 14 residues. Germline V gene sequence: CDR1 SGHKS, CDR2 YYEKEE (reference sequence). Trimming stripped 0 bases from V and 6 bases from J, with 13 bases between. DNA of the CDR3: TGTGCCAGCAGCTTGGGGGTAGCGGTAAGCGAGCAGTACTTC. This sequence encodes CASSLGVAVSEQYF.

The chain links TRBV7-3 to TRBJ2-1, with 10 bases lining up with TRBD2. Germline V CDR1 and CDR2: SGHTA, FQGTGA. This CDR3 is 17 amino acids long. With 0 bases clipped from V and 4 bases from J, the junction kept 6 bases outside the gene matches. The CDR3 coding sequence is TGTGCCAGCAGCTTAACGAGGACTAGCGGATCTTACAATGAGCAGTTCTTC. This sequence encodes CASSLTRTSGSYNEQFF.

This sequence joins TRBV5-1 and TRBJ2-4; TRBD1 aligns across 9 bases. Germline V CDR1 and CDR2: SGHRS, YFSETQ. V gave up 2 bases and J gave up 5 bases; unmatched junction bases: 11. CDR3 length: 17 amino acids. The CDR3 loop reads CASSLLPGTGLENIQYF. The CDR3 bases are TGCGCCAGCAGCTTACTACCAGGGACAGGGTTGGAAAACATTCAGTACTTC.

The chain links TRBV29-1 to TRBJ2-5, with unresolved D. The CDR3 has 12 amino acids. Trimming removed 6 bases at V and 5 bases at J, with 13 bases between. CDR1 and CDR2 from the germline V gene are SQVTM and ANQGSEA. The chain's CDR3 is CSVGELVETQYF. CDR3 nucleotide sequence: TGCAGCGTGGGCGAACTGGTCGAGACCCAGTACTTC.

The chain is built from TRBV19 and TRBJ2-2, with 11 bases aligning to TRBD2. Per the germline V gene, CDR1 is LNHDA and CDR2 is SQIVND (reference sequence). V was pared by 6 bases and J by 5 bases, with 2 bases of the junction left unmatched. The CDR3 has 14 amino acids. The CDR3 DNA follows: TGTGCCAGTAGGGCTAGCGGGGGGACCGGGGAGCTGTTTTTT. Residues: CASRASGGTGELFF.

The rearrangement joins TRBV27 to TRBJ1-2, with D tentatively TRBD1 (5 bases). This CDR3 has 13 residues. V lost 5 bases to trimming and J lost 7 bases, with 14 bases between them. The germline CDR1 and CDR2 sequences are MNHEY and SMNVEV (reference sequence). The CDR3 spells CASSLTSGFGYTF. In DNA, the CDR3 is TGTGCCAGCAGTCTAACTTCAGGGTTTGGCTACACCTTC.

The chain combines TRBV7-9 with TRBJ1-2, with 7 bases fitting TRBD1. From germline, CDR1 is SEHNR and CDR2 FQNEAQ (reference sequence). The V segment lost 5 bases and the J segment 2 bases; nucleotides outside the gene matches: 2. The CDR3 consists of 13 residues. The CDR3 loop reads CASSQDRNYGYTF. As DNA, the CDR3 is TGTGCCAGCAGCCAGGACAGGAACTATGGCTACACCTTC.

CDR3 in DNA: TGTGCCAGTAGTATGCAGGGGTTGGGTGAAGCTTTCTTT. Translation: CASSMQGLGEAFF. This sequence joins TRBV19 and TRBJ1-1; D is perhaps TRBD1 (6 bases). In germline, CDR1 is LNHDA, CDR2 SQIVND (reference sequence). The CDR3 length is 13 residues. V lost 3 bases to trimming and J lost 7 bases, with 12 bases between them.

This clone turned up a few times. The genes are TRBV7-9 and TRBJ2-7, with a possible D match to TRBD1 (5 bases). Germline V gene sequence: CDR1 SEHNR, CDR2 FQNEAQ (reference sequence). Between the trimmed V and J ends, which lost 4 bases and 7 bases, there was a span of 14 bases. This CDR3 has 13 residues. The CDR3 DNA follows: TGTGCCAGCAGCTACCAGGGAATAGGGGAGCAGTACTTC. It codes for CASSYQGIGEQYF.

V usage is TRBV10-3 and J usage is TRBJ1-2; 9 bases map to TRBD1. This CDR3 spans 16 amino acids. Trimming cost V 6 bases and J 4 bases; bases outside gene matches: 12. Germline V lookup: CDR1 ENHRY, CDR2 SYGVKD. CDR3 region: CAIRPDRGDVRYGYTF. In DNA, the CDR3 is TGTGCCATCAGACCAGACAGGGGGGACGTCCGCTATGGCTACACCTTC.

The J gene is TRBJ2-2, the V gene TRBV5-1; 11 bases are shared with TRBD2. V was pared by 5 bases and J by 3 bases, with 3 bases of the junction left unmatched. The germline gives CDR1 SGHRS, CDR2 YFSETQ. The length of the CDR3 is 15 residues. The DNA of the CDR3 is TGCGCCAGCAGGGAGACTAGCGGGGACACCGGGGAGCTGTTTTTT. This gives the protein CASRETSGDTGELFF.

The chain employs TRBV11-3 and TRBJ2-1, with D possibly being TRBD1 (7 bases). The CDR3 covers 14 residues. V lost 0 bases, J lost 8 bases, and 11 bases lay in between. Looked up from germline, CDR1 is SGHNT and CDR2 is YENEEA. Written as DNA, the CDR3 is TGTGCCAGCAGCTTAGATCAGGGGGGTGATGAGCAGTTCTTC. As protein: CASSLDQGGDEQFF.

This CDR3 is CASSVTSGSPRTGEQFF. The CDR3 DNA is TGTGCCAGTAGTGTAACTAGCGGGAGTCCAAGGACCGGTGAGCAGTTCTTC. J is TRBJ2-1 and V is TRBV19; 11 bases line up with TRBD2. The germline CDR1 and CDR2 sequences are LNHDA and SQIVND (reference sequence). V lost 5 bases and J lost 9; bases outside the gene matches: 15. CDR3 length equals 17 residues.

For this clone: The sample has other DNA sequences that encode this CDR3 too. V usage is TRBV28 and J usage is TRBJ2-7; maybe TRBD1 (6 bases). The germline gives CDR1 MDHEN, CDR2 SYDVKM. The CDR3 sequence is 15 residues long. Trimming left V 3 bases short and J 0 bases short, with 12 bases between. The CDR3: CASSFGQGSSYEQYF. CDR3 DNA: TGTGCCAGCAGTTTTGGGCAGGGGAGCTCCTACGAGCAGTACTTC.

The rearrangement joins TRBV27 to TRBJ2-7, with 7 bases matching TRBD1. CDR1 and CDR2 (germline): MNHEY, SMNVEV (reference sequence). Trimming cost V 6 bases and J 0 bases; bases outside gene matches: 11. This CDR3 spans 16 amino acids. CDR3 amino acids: CASSRTGTANSYEQYF. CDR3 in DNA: TGTGCCAGCAGCCGCACCGGGACAGCCAACTCCTACGAGCAGTACTTC.

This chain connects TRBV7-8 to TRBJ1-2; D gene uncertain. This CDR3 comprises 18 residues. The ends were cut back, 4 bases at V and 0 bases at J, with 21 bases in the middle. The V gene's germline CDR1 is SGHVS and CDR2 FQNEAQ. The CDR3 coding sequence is TGTGCCAGCAGCTCAATGATGGGCGGGGTCCCAACTAACTATGGCTACACCTTC. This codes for CASSSMMGGVPTNYGYTF.

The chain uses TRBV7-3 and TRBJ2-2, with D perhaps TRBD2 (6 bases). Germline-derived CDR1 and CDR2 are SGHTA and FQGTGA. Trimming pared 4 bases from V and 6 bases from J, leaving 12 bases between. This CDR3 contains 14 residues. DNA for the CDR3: TGTGCCAGCAGCTCGGGAGTACCCCCCGGGGAGCTGTTTTTT. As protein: CASSSGVPPGELFF.

The CDR3 DNA follows: TGTGCCAGCAGCTCCGACGGACTAGCTTTCAATGAGCAGTTCTTC. Amino acid sequence: CASSSDGLAFNEQFF. This chain uses TRBV7-9 with TRBJ2-1; 8 bases map to TRBD2. V trimming: 4 bases; J trimming: 6 bases; junction bases outside the gene matches: 8. Per the germline V gene, CDR1 is SEHNR and CDR2 is FQNEAQ (reference sequence). The length of the CDR3 is 15 residues.

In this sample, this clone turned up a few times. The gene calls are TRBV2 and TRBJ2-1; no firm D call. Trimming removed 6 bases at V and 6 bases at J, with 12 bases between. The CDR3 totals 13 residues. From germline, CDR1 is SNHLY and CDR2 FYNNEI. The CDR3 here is CASRLTASNEQFF. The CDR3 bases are TGTGCCAGCAGATTAACAGCCTCCAATGAGCAGTTCTTC.

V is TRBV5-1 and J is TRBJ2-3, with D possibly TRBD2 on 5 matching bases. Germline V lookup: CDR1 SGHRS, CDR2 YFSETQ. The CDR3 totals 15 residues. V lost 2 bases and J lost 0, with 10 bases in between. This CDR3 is CASSLLGGSTDTQYF. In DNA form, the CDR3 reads TGCGCCAGCAGCTTATTAGGCGGGAGCACAGATACGCAGTATTTT. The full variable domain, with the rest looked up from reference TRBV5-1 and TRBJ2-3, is KAGVTQTPRYLIKTRGQQVTLSCSPISGHRSVSWYQQTPGQGLQFLFEYFSETQRNKGNFPGRFSGRQFSNSRSEMNVSTLELGDSALYLCASSLLGGSTDTQYFGPGTRLTVL.